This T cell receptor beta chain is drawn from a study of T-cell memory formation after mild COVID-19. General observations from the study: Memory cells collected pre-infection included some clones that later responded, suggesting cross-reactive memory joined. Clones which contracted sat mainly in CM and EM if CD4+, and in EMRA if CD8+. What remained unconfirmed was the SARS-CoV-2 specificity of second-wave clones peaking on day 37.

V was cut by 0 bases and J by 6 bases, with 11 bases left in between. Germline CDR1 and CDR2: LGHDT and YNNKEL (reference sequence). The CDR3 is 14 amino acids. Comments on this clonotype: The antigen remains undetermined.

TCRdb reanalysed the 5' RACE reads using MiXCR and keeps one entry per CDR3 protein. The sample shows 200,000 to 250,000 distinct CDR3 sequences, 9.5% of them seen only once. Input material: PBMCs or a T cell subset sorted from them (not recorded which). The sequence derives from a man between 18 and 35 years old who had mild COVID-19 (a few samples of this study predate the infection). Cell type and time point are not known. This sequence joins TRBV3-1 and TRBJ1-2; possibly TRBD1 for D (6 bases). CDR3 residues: CASSQDSQGNGYTF. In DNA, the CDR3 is TGTGCCAGCAGCCAAGATAGCCAGGGGAATGGCTACACCTTC.